This T cell receptor beta chain was captured in a study of human T cells and chemical hapten exposure. As for the study in general: TCR yield per sample varied, mainly due to pooled library volumes. Whole-study results and caveats: Donors had alopecia, so their immune response may differ from healthy people's. Relative to control repertoires, expanded TCRs gave rise to significantly more large CDR3 similarity clusters.

Trimming cost V 1 base and J 4 bases; bases outside gene matches: 8. Germline values: CDR1 DFQATT, CDR2 SNEGSKA (reference sequence). This CDR3 has 16 amino acids. This clonotype was seen at least ten times. Its specificity is not known. Indicated time point: patch test 1, 2 weeks after DPC sensitization. Specified treatment: therapeutic diphenylcyclopropenone sensitization with weekly scalp DPC. TCRdb re-called the RACE reads through MiXCR, storing one row per CDR3 protein. There are roughly 14,000 distinct CDR3 sequences in the sample; about a sixth occur only once, and 7.2% lies in the top ten. The clonotype comes from a woman aged 25 to 39 with alopecia areata. Some clones in this sample may be carry-over from other donors' samples. The V and J genes are TRBV20-1 and TRBJ2-3, with 10 bases lining up with TRBD2. Sequencing was performed on whole blood, taken in connection with sensitization to the hapten diphenylcyclopropenone (DPC). For the CDR3, the DNA is TGCAGTGCTAGAGCCAAACTAGCGGGGCTCGCAGATACGCAGTATTTT. Amino acids: CSARAKLAGLADTQYF.